Following are 32 T cell receptor beta chains from one sample sequenced in a study of blood T cell repertoires in COVID-19. Generated by immunoSEQ multiplex PCR, the TCRdb table keeps only in-frame clones and is missing some. The sample includes about 200,000 clones, approximately 91% of them seen just once. Sequencing was performed on peripheral blood. The receptors stem from a man between 18 and 35 years old with active or convalescent COVID-19.

The chain combines TRBV4-1 with TRBJ2-2, with D uncertain. Trimming took off 0 bases at V and 5 bases at J, with 7 bases between the two ends. The CDR3 has 14 residues. The germline gives CDR1 MGHRA, CDR2 YSYEKL. CDR3 sequence reads: CASSQDLSTGELFF. The CDR3 nucleotides are TGCGCCAGCAGCCAAGATCTAAGTACCGGGGAGCTGTTTTTT.

The chain is built from TRBV3-1 (or the pseudogene TRBV3-2) and TRBJ2-7; 9 bases line up with TRBD2. The CDR3 runs to 18 residues. The ends lost 0 bases at V and 0 bases at J; junction bases unmatched: 9. Germline values: CDR1 LGHDT, CDR2 YNNKEL (reference sequence). The CDR3 sequence: CASSQDLGLASYSYEQYF. CDR3 in DNA: TGTGCCAGCAGCCAAGATCTCGGACTAGCGTCCTACTCCTACGAGCAGTACTTC.

The V call is TRBV7-2, the J call TRBJ2-1; 13 positions match TRBD2. Germline V gives CDR1 SGHTA, CDR2 FQGNSA. Trimming cost V 5 bases and J 7 bases; bases outside gene matches: 5. CDR3 length: 15 amino acids. The chain's CDR3 is CASSQGLAGVNEQFF. CDR3 DNA: TGTGCCAGCAGCCAAGGACTAGCGGGAGTGAATGAGCAGTTCTTC. The whole variable domain, filled in from reference TRBV7-2 and TRBJ2-1, reads GAGVSQSPSNKVTEKGKDVELRCDPISGHTALYWYRQSLGQGLEFLIYFQGNSAPDKSGLPSDRFSAERTGGSVSTLTIQRTQQEDSAVYLCASSQGLAGVNEQFFGPGTRLTVL.

This chain joins TRBV4-1 and TRBJ2-1; 7 bases map to TRBD2. In germline, CDR1 is MGHRA, CDR2 YSYEKL. The CDR3 covers 18 residues. The junction had 9 bases not matched to a gene; V was cut back by 1 base and J by 0 bases. The CDR3 spells CASSQVHSGPSSYNEQFF. The CDR3 bases are TGCGCCAGCAGCCAAGTACATAGCGGGCCGAGCTCCTACAATGAGCAGTTCTTC.

V and J are TRBV18 and TRBJ1-2; maybe TRBD1 (5 bases). Germline V gene lookup returns CDR1 KGHSH and CDR2 LQKENI. V lost 3 bases, J lost 2 bases, and 13 bases lay in between. This CDR3 has 15 residues. The CDR3 sequence is CASSPIQDPNYGYTF. The CDR3 region has the DNA TGTGCCAGCTCACCTATACAGGATCCAAACTATGGCTACACCTTC.

This chain connects TRBV24-1 to TRBJ2-3, with 10 bases fitting TRBD2. Germline CDR1 is KGHDR and CDR2 is SFDVKD. V lost 7 bases and J lost 4; bases outside the gene matches: 4. CDR3 length: 14 amino acids. For the CDR3, the DNA is TGTGCCACCAGAACCGGGACTAGCGCAGATACGCAGTATTTT. Translated: CATRTGTSADTQYF.

The chain couples TRBV30 to TRBJ2-7; 10 bases are a match to TRBD2. Germline CDR1 and CDR2: GTSNPN and SVGIG (reference sequence). This CDR3 contains 15 residues. V dropped 3 bases and J dropped 3; count of bases not matched to a gene: 8. The CDR3 coding sequence is TGTGCCTGGAGACCTATAGCGGGAGGAAACTACGAGCAGTACTTC. Amino acids: CAWRPIAGGNYEQYF.

The genes are TRBV18 and TRBJ2-2; D gene ambiguous. V lost 2 bases, J lost 2 bases, and 9 bases lay in between. The CDR3 has 15 residues. Per the germline V gene, CDR1 is KGHSH and CDR2 is LQKENI. In DNA, the CDR3 is TGTGCCAGCTCACCAAGAACGGTAAACACCGGGGAGCTGTTTTTT. Its protein is CASSPRTVNTGELFF.

The chain carries TRBV3-1 (or the pseudogene TRBV3-2) and TRBJ2-1; TRBD2 might be the D (6 bases). The germline gives CDR1 LGHDT, CDR2 YNNKEL (reference sequence). The CDR3 has 15 amino acids. V lost 0 bases and J 7 bases, leaving 13 bases between the germline ends. The CDR3 coding sequence is TGTGCCAGCAGCCAAGATGGCAGCGGAGGGAATGAGCAGTTCTTC. Its protein is CASSQDGSGGNEQFF.

The count of this clone is one. The rearrangement joins TRBV12-2 to TRBJ1-6; the listed D gene, TRBD1, was not tested against the DNA. TRBV12-2 is a listed pseudogene. The CDR3 contains 16 residues. This CDR3 reads CASRLDPTGVGSPLHF. The CDR3 DNA reads TGTGCAAGTCGCTTAGACCCGACAGGGGTTGGTTCACCCCTCCACTTT.

V usage is TRBV6-5 and J usage is TRBJ2-2; TRBD2 might be the D (7 bases). Trimming stripped 0 bases from V and 9 bases from J, with 14 bases between. Germline CDR1 reads MNHEY; CDR2 reads SVGAGI. This CDR3 is built from 15 residues. CDR3 residues: CASSYSGGARRELFF. The CDR3 DNA reads TGTGCCAGCAGTTACTCGGGGGGGGCGCGAAGGGAGCTGTTTTTT.

J is TRBJ1-6 and V is TRBV5-6; 7 positions match TRBD1. V was clipped by 2 bases and J by 4 bases; unmatched bases: 3. The CDR3 sequence is 15 residues long. Germline loops: CDR1 SGHDT, CDR2 YYEEEE. The CDR3 reads CASSLNRGYNSPLHF. In DNA, the CDR3 is TGTGCCAGCAGCTTAAACAGGGGATATAATTCACCCCTCCACTTT.

This chain connects TRBV27 to TRBJ1-6; 8 bases align to TRBD1. The ends lost 4 bases at V and 5 bases at J; junction bases unmatched: 4. The CDR3 has 15 amino acids. Germline CDR1 reads MNHEY; CDR2 reads SMNVEV (reference sequence). CDR3 sequence (DNA): TGTGCCAGCAGTTCTGTGACAGGGGATAATTCACCCCTCCACTTT. Residues: CASSSVTGDNSPLHF.

J is TRBJ1-1 and V is TRBV29-1; 9 nucleotides agree with TRBD1. Germline values: CDR1 SQVTM, CDR2 ANQGSEA. The CDR3 spans 13 residues. With 8 bases clipped from V and 4 bases from J, the junction kept 8 bases outside the gene matches. The CDR3 DNA follows: TGCAGCTTCCGACAGGGGGTTATCACTGAAGCTTTCTTT. Amino acid sequence: CSFRQGVITEAFF.

This chain links TRBV11-2 with TRBJ2-2; D perhaps matches TRBD2 (5 bases). Germline loops: CDR1 SGHAT, CDR2 FQNNGV. This CDR3 contains 16 residues. Trimming stripped 2 bases from V and 4 bases from J, with 14 bases between. Written as DNA, the CDR3 is TGTGCCAGCAGCTTAATGGATCCTCGGGGCACCGGGGAGCTGTTTTTT. The encoded protein is CASSLMDPRGTGELFF. Supplemented by reference TRBV11-2 and TRBJ2-2, the full variable domain reads EAGVAQSPRYKIIEKRQSVAFWCNPISGHATLYWYQQILGQGPKLLIQFQNNGVVDDSQLPKDRFSAERLKGVDSTLKIQPAKLEDSAVYLCASSLMDPRGTGELFFGEGSRLTVL.

The V call is TRBV28, the J call TRBJ1-5, with a weak D call TRBD1 (5 bases). The germline V gene has CDR1 MDHEN and CDR2 SYDVKM. The CDR3 is 15 residues long. V gave up 5 bases and J gave up 3 bases, with 14 bases separating them. CDR3 bases: TGTGCCAGCAGTGACCTAGACAGACTCAATCAGCCCCAGCATTTT. Residues: CASSDLDRLNQPQHF.

The J gene is TRBJ1-4, the V gene TRBV7-9, with TRBD1 matching over 7 bases. V was clipped by 5 bases and J by 5 bases; unmatched bases: 2. The V gene's germline CDR1 is SEHNR and CDR2 FQNEAQ (reference sequence). CDR3 length equals 13 residues. Here the CDR3 reads CASSQDRNEKLFF. The CDR3 DNA follows: TGTGCCAGCAGCCAGGACAGGAATGAAAAACTGTTTTTT.

The genes are TRBV24-1 and TRBJ2-3; 8 nucleotides align to TRBD2. CDR1 and CDR2 from the germline V gene are KGHDR and SFDVKD. The ends lost 0 bases at V and 0 bases at J; junction bases unmatched: 4. This CDR3 has 17 amino acids. The CDR3 loop reads CATSDLQGGGSTDTQYF. The CDR3 DNA reads TGTGCCACCAGTGATTTGCAAGGCGGGGGGAGCACAGATACGCAGTATTTT.

The V gene is TRBV6-5, the J gene TRBJ2-2; perhaps TRBD2 as D (6 bases). The CDR3 is 15 residues long. Germline V gene sequence: CDR1 MNHEY, CDR2 SVGAGI. Trimming pared 5 bases from V and 2 bases from J, leaving 12 bases between. The DNA of the CDR3 is TGTGCCAGCAGTAGGGACTGGCGAAACACCGGGGAGCTGTTTTTT. Protein product: CASSRDWRNTGELFF.

This chain connects TRBV11-3 to TRBJ2-1; the match to TRBD2 covers 9 bases. V dropped 8 bases and J dropped 7; count of bases not matched to a gene: 12. The CDR3 sequence is 15 residues long. CDR1 SGHNT and CDR2 YENEEA come from the germline V gene. CDR3 region: CASFGREGQMNEQFF. As DNA, the CDR3 is TGTGCCAGCTTCGGGCGGGAGGGCCAAATGAATGAGCAGTTCTTC.

To note about this clone: The sample holds other DNA sequences that translate to the same CDR3. This chain connects TRBV12-5 to TRBJ1-3; 7 bases align to TRBD1. Germline V CDR1 and CDR2: LGHNT, FRNRAP. V gave up 4 bases and J gave up 1 base; unmatched junction bases: 7. The length of the CDR3 is 16 residues. For the CDR3, the DNA is TGTGCTAGTGGTTCGAGACAGGGCCCTTCTGGAAACACCATATATTTT. This sequence encodes CASGSRQGPSGNTIYF.

The gene calls are TRBV24-1 and TRBJ2-7; 9 positions match TRBD1. Germline V gene lookup returns CDR1 KGHDR and CDR2 SFDVKD. This CDR3 is built from 17 residues. Trimming at V came to 2 bases and at J to 3 bases, leaving 10 bases not matched to a gene. The CDR3 spells CATSDWDRAHLGYEQYF. For the CDR3, the DNA is TGTGCCACCAGTGATTGGGACAGGGCCCACCTGGGCTACGAGCAGTACTTC.

The chain joins TRBV28 to TRBJ2-7; 9 bases are a match to TRBD1. Trimming took 6 bases from V and 5 from J; bases not matched to a gene: 8. Germline CDR1 reads MDHEN; CDR2 reads SYDVKM. This CDR3 has 14 amino acids. The CDR3 loop is CASSGTGGYDEQYF. In DNA form, the CDR3 reads TGTGCCAGCAGCGGCACAGGGGGCTATGACGAGCAGTACTTC. Based on the CDR3 plus reference TRBV28 and TRBJ2-7, the full variable domain is DVKVTQSSRYLVKRTGEKVFLECVQDMDHENMFWYRQDPGLGLRLIYFSYDVKMKEKGDIPEGYSVSREKKERFSLILESASTNQTSMYLCASSGTGGYDEQYFGPGTRLTVT.

The chain carries TRBV9 and TRBJ2-5, with 10 nucleotides matching TRBD2. CDR1 is SGDLS and CDR2 is YYNGEE in the germline V gene. The CDR3 loop spans 15 amino acids. The ends lost 4 bases at V and 4 bases at J; junction bases unmatched: 7. This CDR3 is CASSRSGTSVETQYF. The CDR3 DNA follows: TGTGCCAGCAGCCGCTCCGGGACTAGCGTAGAGACCCAGTACTTC.

The gene calls are TRBV6-5 and TRBJ2-7, with TRBD2 as a possible D gene (6 bases). Per the germline V gene, CDR1 is MNHEY and CDR2 is SVGAGI. V gave up 7 bases and J gave up 3 bases, with 16 bases separating them. This CDR3 spans 14 amino acids. The CDR3 DNA reads TGTGCCAGCACCACCGACGGGGGTAGCTACGAGCAGTACTTC. It specifies CASTTDGGSYEQYF.

V gene TRBV19 combines with J gene TRBJ2-2; D possibly corresponds to TRBD2 (5 bases). Germline CDR1 is LNHDA and CDR2 is SQIVND (reference sequence). The CDR3 has 14 amino acids. Trimming cost V 3 bases and J 4 bases, with 9 bases left between them. The CDR3 DNA sequence: TGTGCCAGTAGTATCGACGGGGTCACCGGGGAGCTGTTTTTT. As protein: CASSIDGVTGELFF.

V is TRBV2 and J is TRBJ2-5, with D unresolved. This CDR3 is 12 amino acids long. Germline CDR1 is SNHLY and CDR2 is FYNNEI. Trimming removed 5 bases at V and 3 bases at J, with 7 bases between. CDR3 sequence reads: CASSKQEETQYF. CDR3 DNA sequence: TGTGCCAGCAGTAAACAAGAAGAGACCCAGTACTTC.

This chain connects TRBV6-2 or TRBV6-3 to TRBJ2-3; weak D call: TRBD2 (5 bases). From germline, CDR1 is MNHEY and CDR2 SVGEGT. CDR3 size: 16 residues. Trimming took off 6 bases at V and 5 bases at J, with 21 bases between the two ends. The DNA for the CDR3 is TGTGCCAGCAGCCTTGACCGGGGAAGCATTCAAGATACGCAGTATTTT. This sequence encodes CASSLDRGSIQDTQYF.

CDR3 DNA: TGCGCCAGCAGCTTTGCGGGGGCAGGGGGCTACACCTTC. Its translation is CASSFAGAGGYTF. The rearrangement uses TRBV5-1 and TRBJ1-2; tentative D call: TRBD1 (6 bases). Trimming left V 2 bases short and J 8 bases short, with 13 bases between. Germline CDR1 reads SGHRS; CDR2 reads YFSETQ. The CDR3 has 13 amino acids.

The chain has TRBV7-3 and TRBJ2-1, with TRBD2 matching 9 bases. Germline loops: CDR1 SGHTA, CDR2 FQGTGA. The CDR3 sequence is 15 residues long. Trimming took 4 bases from V and 4 from J; bases not matched to a gene: 5. As DNA, the CDR3 is TGTGCCAGCAGCTCGGGTAGCGGGGGTTACAATGAGCAGTTCTTC. This translates into CASSSGSGGYNEQFF.

J is TRBJ1-2 and V is TRBV19; 9 nucleotides align to TRBD1. The CDR3 extends over 16 amino acids. Germline values: CDR1 LNHDA, CDR2 SQIVND (reference sequence). Germline trimming cut 1 base from V and 2 bases from J; bases unmatched to any gene: 5. CDR3 residues: CASSIGRDRANYGYTF. CDR3 nucleotide sequence: TGTGCCAGTAGTATAGGGAGGGACAGGGCGAACTATGGCTACACCTTC. Drawing the rest from reference TRBV19 and TRBJ1-2, the complete variable domain is DGGITQSPKYLFRKEGQNVTLSCEQNLNHDAMYWYRQDPGQGLRLIYYSQIVNDFQKGDIAEGYSVSREKKESFPLTVTSAQKNPTAFYLCASSIGRDRANYGYTFGSGTRLTVV.

The J gene is TRBJ2-1, the V gene TRBV27; TRBD1 might be the D (6 bases). The CDR3 consists of 14 residues. The ends were cut back, 2 bases at V and 9 bases at J, with 14 bases in the middle. CDR1 is MNHEY and CDR2 is SMNVEV in the germline V gene (reference sequence). The CDR3 is CASSLNRDKSEQFF. The CDR3 DNA reads TGTGCCAGCAGTTTAAACCGGGACAAAAGTGAGCAGTTCTTC.